The 8 T cell receptor beta chains in this list originate from one sample, sequenced in a study of OX40 agonist ivuxolimab in advanced cancers. Measured with immunoSEQ multiplex PCR; TCRdb has only the in-frame clones, and not every one. There are tens of thousands of clones in the sample; about four fifths occur only once, and 4% to 6% lies in the top ten. The sample consisted of CD4+ or CD8+ T cells sorted from blood, taken in a trial of the OX40 agonist ivuxolimab. These receptor sequences come from an adult with an advanced solid tumor such as melanoma, head and neck, liver or kidney cancer.

The CDR3 sequence is CAISESFRQNTEAFF. Written as DNA, the CDR3 is TGTGCCATCAGTGAGTCCTTTCGCCAGAACACTGAAGCTTTCTTT. This rearrangement joins TRBV10-3 to TRBJ1-1, with unresolved D. Per germline, CDR1 ENHRY and CDR2 SYGVKD. V was shortened by 0 bases and J by 1 base, with 9 bases between the two germline ends. The CDR3 is 15 residues long.

This chain uses TRBV7-9 with TRBJ1-2; 11 bases map to TRBD1. The CDR3 has 15 residues. Looked up from germline, CDR1 is SEHNR and CDR2 is FQNEAQ (reference sequence). Unmatched junction bases numbered 10, after V lost 7 bases and J lost 6 bases. CDR3 in amino acids: CASNRGQGASDGYTF. The DNA of the CDR3 is TGTGCCAGCAACCGAGGACAGGGGGCAAGCGATGGCTACACCTTC. The variable domain in full, completed from reference TRBV7-9 and TRBJ1-2, reads DTGVSQNPRHKITKRGQNVTFRCDPISEHNRLYWYRQTLGQGPEFLTYFQNEAQLEKSRLLSDRFSAERPKGSFSTLEIQRTEQGDSAMYLCASNRGQGASDGYTFGSGTRLTVV.

This clone was seen more than once but under ten times. The chain combines TRBV25-1 with TRBJ2-7; D possibly corresponds to TRBD1 (6 bases). The germline V and J ends were trimmed by 6 bases and 0 bases, with 12 bases remaining between them. The germline V gene encodes CDR1 MGHDK and CDR2 SYGVNS. This CDR3 is 14 amino acids long. The CDR3 nucleotides read TGTGCCAGCAGATCGGACAGAAACTCCTACGAGCAGTACTTC. It translates to CASRSDRNSYEQYF.

The rearrangement uses TRBV5-4 and TRBJ2-1; D is unresolved. Trimming removed 4 bases from V and 6 bases from J, with 8 bases in between. The CDR3 covers 12 residues. CDR1 is SGHNT, CDR2 YYREEE, per germline (reference sequence). The CDR3 spells CASSLNGNEQFF. The CDR3 DNA is TGTGCCAGCAGCCTTAACGGCAATGAGCAGTTCTTC.

The chain is built from TRBV27 and TRBJ2-5, with unresolved D. This CDR3 has 9 residues. Per germline, CDR1 MNHEY and CDR2 SMNVEV (reference sequence). Trimming pared 7 bases from V and 3 bases from J, leaving 0 bases between. The CDR3 reads CASKETQYF. CDR3 DNA sequence: TGTGCCAGCAAAGAGACCCAGTACTTC.

The V gene is TRBV5-1, the J gene TRBJ2-2; TRBD1 or TRBD2 may be the D gene (5 bases each). CDR1 is SGHRS, CDR2 YFSETQ, per germline. The germline V and J ends were trimmed by 4 bases and 4 bases, with 14 bases remaining between them. The CDR3 covers 15 residues. The CDR3 reads CASSRRPGPTGELFF. The CDR3 coding sequence is TGCGCCAGCAGCCGGAGGCCAGGGCCCACCGGGGAGCTGTTTTTT.

This chain connects TRBV2 to TRBJ2-2, with D perhaps matching TRBD1 (5 bases). CDR1 and CDR2 from the germline V gene are SNHLY and FYNNEI. The CDR3 totals 14 residues. Trimming removed 6 bases from V and 4 bases from J, with 12 bases in between. The CDR3 DNA reads as TGTGCCAGCAGGCCCAGGGCCACCACCGGGGAGCTGTTTTTT. This translates into CASRPRATTGELFF. Together with reference TRBV2 and TRBJ2-2, the CDR3 gives the full variable domain: EPEVTQTPSHQVTQMGQEVILRCVPISNHLYFYWYRQILGQKVEFLVSFYNNEISEKSEIFDDQFSVERPDGSNFTLKIRSTKLEDSAMYFCASRPRATTGELFFGEGSRLTVL.

The V call is TRBV7-9, the J call TRBJ2-3, with no clear D. CDR3 length: 12 residues. The V gene's germline CDR1 is SEHNR and CDR2 FQNEAQ (reference sequence). V gave up 1 base and J gave up 3 bases, with 2 bases separating them. CDR3 DNA: TGTGCCAGCAGCTTAGGTACAGATACGCAGTATTTT. This sequence encodes CASSLGTDTQYF.